The T cell receptor beta chain under discussion was sequenced for a study of T-cell memory formation after mild COVID-19. TCRdb re-derived calls from the 5' RACE reads in MiXCR, one entry per CDR3 protein. Seen here are roughly 480,000 distinct CDR3 sequences, about 23% observed once, and the top ten hold about an eighth. The CDR3 extends over 18 amino acids. Trimming removed 0 bases at V and 7 bases at J, with 24 bases between. Germline V gene lookup returns CDR1 MGHRA and CDR2 YSYEKL. The origin of this receptor is an adult woman who had mild COVID-19 (a few samples of this study predate the infection). Cell type and time point are not known. Input material: PBMCs or a T cell subset sorted from them (not recorded which). This rearrangement joins TRBV4-1 to TRBJ1-2; D may be TRBD1 (5 bases). The CDR3: CASSQDPGRPYRAFGYTF. The CDR3 coding sequence is TGCGCCAGCAGCCAAGATCCGGGACGCCCTTACCGGGCTTTTGGCTACACCTTC.